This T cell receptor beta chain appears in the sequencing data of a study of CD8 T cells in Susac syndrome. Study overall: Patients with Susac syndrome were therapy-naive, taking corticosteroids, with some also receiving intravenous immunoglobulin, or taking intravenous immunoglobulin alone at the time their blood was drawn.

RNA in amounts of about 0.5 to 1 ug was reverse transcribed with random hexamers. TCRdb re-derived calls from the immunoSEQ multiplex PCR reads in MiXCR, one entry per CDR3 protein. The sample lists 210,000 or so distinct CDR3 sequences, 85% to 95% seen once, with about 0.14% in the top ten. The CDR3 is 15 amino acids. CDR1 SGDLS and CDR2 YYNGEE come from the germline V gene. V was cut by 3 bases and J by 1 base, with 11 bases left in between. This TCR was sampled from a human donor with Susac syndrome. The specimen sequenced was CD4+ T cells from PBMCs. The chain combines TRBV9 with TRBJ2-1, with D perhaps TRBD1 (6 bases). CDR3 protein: CASSEQGGSYNEQFF. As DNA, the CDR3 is TGTGCCAGCAGCGAACAGGGTGGGTCCTACAATGAGCAGTTCTTC.